This T cell receptor beta chain was sequenced for a study of shared clonotypes between healthy human individuals. Each subset's genomic DNA was shared equally among a number of immunoSEQ plates. Data came from immunoSEQ multiplex PCR; TCRdb stores just in-frame clones and leaves some out. Here the sample spans approximately 2.5 million clones, approximately 93% being singletons. V was clipped by 1 base and J by 7 bases; unmatched bases: 6. This CDR3 is built from 17 residues. Germline CDR1 SEHNR, CDR2 FQNEAQ (reference sequence). CD45RA-negative memory and CD45RA+ naive subsets were split from the CD4+ cells.

Sample: naive CD4+ T cells from PBMCs. As to subset: CD45RA+ positively selected. The chain joins TRBV7-9 to TRBJ1-6, with TRBD1 identical over 11 bases. The clonotype originates from a man in his late teens or twenties in good health. Some clones in this sample may be carry-over from other donors' samples. The CDR3 protein is CASSLGGTGGLNSPLHF. The CDR3 DNA reads TGTGCCAGCAGCTTAGGCGGGACAGGGGGACTCAATTCACCCCTCCACTTT.